This TCR beta chain was retrieved from a study of OX40 agonist ivuxolimab in advanced cancers. A remark on this clone: Its antigen is as yet unknown.

Overall study findings and caveats: Among some nonresponders, normalized T-cell clonal expansion was also low. With doses of 0.1 to 3.0 mg/kg, CD4+ and CD8+ blood T cells had undergone clonal expansion by week 6.

Generated by immunoSEQ multiplex PCR, the TCRdb table keeps only in-frame clones and is missing some. The sample includes tens of thousands of clones, about four fifths of them seen just once. V trimming: 2 bases; J trimming: 1 base; junction bases outside the gene matches: 3. The CDR3 has 16 residues. CDR1 and CDR2 from the germline V gene are SGHRS and YFSETQ. This chain joins TRBV5-1 and TRBJ2-5, with 12 bases fitting TRBD2. This clonotype originated in an adult with an advanced solid tumor such as melanoma, head and neck, liver or kidney cancer. Material: CD4+ or CD8+ T cells sorted from blood, obtained in a trial of the OX40 agonist ivuxolimab. CDR3 loop: CASSLVLAGGQETQYF. The CDR3 coding sequence is TGCGCCAGCAGCTTAGTACTAGCGGGGGGCCAAGAGACCCAGTACTTC.